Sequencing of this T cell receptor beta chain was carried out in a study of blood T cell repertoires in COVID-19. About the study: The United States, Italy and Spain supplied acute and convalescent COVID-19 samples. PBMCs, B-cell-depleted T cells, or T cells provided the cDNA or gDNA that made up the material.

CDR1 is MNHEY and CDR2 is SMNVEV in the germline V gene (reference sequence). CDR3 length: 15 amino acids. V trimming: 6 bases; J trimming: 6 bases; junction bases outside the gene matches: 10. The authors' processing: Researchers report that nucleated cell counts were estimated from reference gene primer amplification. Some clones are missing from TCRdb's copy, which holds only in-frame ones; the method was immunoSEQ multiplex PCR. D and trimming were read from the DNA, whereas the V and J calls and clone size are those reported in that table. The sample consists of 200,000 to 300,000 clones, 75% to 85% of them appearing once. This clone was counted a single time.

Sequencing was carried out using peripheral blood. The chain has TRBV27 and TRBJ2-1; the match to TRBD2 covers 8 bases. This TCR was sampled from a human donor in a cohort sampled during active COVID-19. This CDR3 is CASSPFDGGANEQFF. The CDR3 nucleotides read TGTGCCAGCAGCCCATTTGACGGGGGGGCCAATGAGCAGTTCTTC.